Shown below are 21 T cell receptor beta chains from a single sample sequenced in a study of T cell responses to AZD1222 COVID-19 vaccine. The repertoire was sequenced with immunoSEQ multiplex PCR; TCRdb's copy has only in-frame clones and lacks some. The data show about 99,000 clones, 88% seen once. This sample comprised peripheral blood, obtained on day 0 of AZD1222 vaccination. Receptor source: an adult in good health.

The genes are TRBV7-3 and TRBJ1-3; a possible D gene is TRBD1 (5 bases). Trimming removed 5 bases at V and 0 bases at J, with 8 bases between. Germline V gene sequence: CDR1 SGHTA, CDR2 FQGTGA. The CDR3 has 14 residues. This CDR3 reads CASSPGGSGNTIYF. The CDR3 coding sequence is TGTGCCAGCAGCCCCGGGGGCTCTGGAAACACCATATATTTT. The entire variable domain, with the rest obtained from reference TRBV7-3 and TRBJ1-3, is as follows: GAGVSQTPSNKVTEKGKYVELRCDPISGHTALYWYRQSLGQGPEFLIYFQGTGAADDSGLPNDRFFAVRPEGSVSTLKIQRTERGDSAVYLCASSPGGSGNTIYFGEGSWLTVV.

The chain links TRBV28 to TRBJ2-1; 8 nucleotides agree with TRBD2. Germline V CDR1 and CDR2: MDHEN, SYDVKM. This CDR3 is 17 amino acids long. J was trimmed by 7 bases and V by 5 bases; bases with no gene match: 16. CDR3 nucleotide sequence: TGTGCCAGCAGTATCACGGAGGGGCTAGCGGGTAGAAATGAGCAGTTCTTC. This gives the protein CASSITEGLAGRNEQFF. Complete variable domain (other parts from reference TRBV28 and TRBJ2-1): DVKVTQSSRYLVKRTGEKVFLECVQDMDHENMFWYRQDPGLGLRLIYFSYDVKMKEKGDIPEGYSVSREKKERFSLILESASTNQTSMYLCASSITEGLAGRNEQFFGPGTRLTVL.

The chain carries TRBV11-2 and TRBJ2-1; 8 bases fit TRBD1. With V trimmed by 2 bases and J by 2 bases, 2 bases remained unmatched. The CDR3 loop spans 15 amino acids. Germline V gene lookup returns CDR1 SGHAT and CDR2 FQNNGV. In nucleotides, the CDR3 is TGTGCCAGCAGCTTATCAGGGGGCCCCTACAATGAGCAGTTCTTC. Amino acid sequence: CASSLSGGPYNEQFF.

The chain employs TRBV5-1 and TRBJ1-1; D possibly corresponds to TRBD1 (5 bases). V shed 4 bases and J shed 6 bases, with 25 bases lying between them. The CDR3 totals 17 residues. CDR1 and CDR2 (germline): SGHRS, YFSETQ. CDR3 DNA sequence: TGCGCCAGCAGCGCCTGGGTGGCTGTCAGGCGGGGCGCTGAAGCTTTCTTT. It yields the protein CASSAWVAVRRGAEAFF. Full variable domain (missing parts from reference TRBV5-1 and TRBJ1-1): KAGVTQTPRYLIKTRGQQVTLSCSPISGHRSVSWYQQTPGQGLQFLFEYFSETQRNKGNFPGRFSGRQFSNSRSEMNVSTLELGDSALYLCASSAWVAVRRGAEAFFGQGTRLTVV.

V usage is TRBV28 and J usage is TRBJ2-7; 8 nucleotides agree with TRBD2. From germline, CDR1 is MDHEN and CDR2 SYDVKM. Trimming took 9 bases from V and 7 from J; bases not matched to a gene: 17. The CDR3 has 15 residues. CDR3 sequence: CASRPGGAGGKEQYF. The CDR3 DNA reads as TGTGCCAGTCGGCCGGGAGGGGCAGGCGGAAAGGAGCAGTACTTC.

The chain couples TRBV24-1 to TRBJ2-1; TRBD2 matches 14 bases. The V gene end was trimmed by 2 bases and the J gene end by 5 bases; junction bases not matched to a gene: 10. From germline, CDR1 is KGHDR and CDR2 SFDVKD. The CDR3 covers 19 residues. CDR3 loop: CATSDSGTSGRKGDNEQFF. CDR3 nucleotide sequence: TGTGCCACCAGTGATTCCGGGACTAGCGGGAGAAAAGGGGACAATGAGCAGTTCTTC.

V gene TRBV14 combines with J gene TRBJ1-5; D unclear. The CDR3 length is 16 residues. The V end was cut by 0 bases, the J end by 0 bases, with 9 bases between. The V gene's germline CDR1 is SGHDN and CDR2 FVKESK. CDR3 residues: CASSQEGTDSNQPQHF. The CDR3 bases are TGTGCCAGCAGCCAAGAAGGAACTGATAGCAATCAGCCCCAGCATTTT.

This sequence joins TRBV2 and TRBJ2-3; D remains ambiguous. V lost 6 bases and J 0 bases, leaving 7 bases between the germline ends. Germline V CDR1 and CDR2: SNHLY, FYNNEI. CDR3 size: 13 residues. CDR3 nucleotide sequence: TGTGCCAGCAGATCGACTAGCACAGATACGCAGTATTTT. Its protein product is CASRSTSTDTQYF.

This chain uses TRBV9 with TRBJ2-7; the D is unclear. Trimming stripped 4 bases from V and 4 bases from J, with 12 bases between. Germline CDR1 and CDR2: SGDLS and YYNGEE. The CDR3 loop spans 13 amino acids. CDR3 DNA: TGTGCCAGCAGCTCTACACAAAATTACGAGCAGTACTTC. The encoded protein is CASSSTQNYEQYF. The variable domain in full, with the rest retrieved from reference TRBV9 and TRBJ2-7, is DSGVTQTPKHLITATGQRVTLRCSPRSGDLSVYWYQQSLDQGLQFLIQYYNGEERAKGNILERFSAQQFPDLHSELNLSSLELGDSALYFCASSSTQNYEQYFGPGTRLTVT.

The rearrangement uses TRBV24-1 and TRBJ1-1; D uncertain. CDR1 and CDR2 (germline): KGHDR, SFDVKD. Trimming cost V 7 bases and J 5 bases, with 10 bases left between them. The CDR3 runs to 12 residues. The CDR3 sequence is CATRGLRTEAFF. The CDR3 DNA reads as TGTGCCACCAGGGGTTTGAGGACTGAAGCTTTCTTT.

The table lists this clone with a few counts. CDR3 DNA sequence: TGTGCCAGCAGCGTAGATCTACGGGGAGTATTCACCGGGGAGCTGTTTTTT. Amino acids: CASSVDLRGVFTGELFF. The chain uses TRBV9 and TRBJ2-2; D perhaps matches TRBD2 (5 bases). CDR3 length: 17 residues. CDR1 is SGDLS, CDR2 YYNGEE, per germline. V lost 0 bases and J lost 4, with 16 bases in between.

This clone was detected only once. The V gene is TRBV7-2, the J gene TRBJ2-5; D is possibly TRBD2 (5 bases). CDR1 SGHTA and CDR2 FQGNSA come from the germline V gene. CDR3 length: 15 residues. Trimming shortened V by 6 bases and J by 4 bases, and 18 bases separated the two germline ends. The CDR3, as DNA: TGTGCCAGCAGTGATAACGGGGTTTCGGTAGAGACCCAGTACTTC. It codes for CASSDNGVSVETQYF.

The genes are TRBV28 and TRBJ1-2; possibly TRBD1 for D (6 bases). Trimming shortened V by 9 bases and J by 8 bases, and 16 bases separated the two germline ends. The germline gives CDR1 MDHEN, CDR2 SYDVKM. There are 12 residues in the CDR3. CDR3 loop: CASWWQGWGYTF. For the CDR3, the DNA is TGTGCCAGTTGGTGGCAGGGGTGGGGCTACACCTTC.

The rearrangement links TRBV19 to TRBJ1-5; weak D call: TRBD1 (5 bases). In germline, CDR1 is LNHDA, CDR2 SQIVND (reference sequence). The CDR3 sequence is 15 residues long. V lost 1 base, J lost 7 bases, and 14 bases lay in between. The CDR3 bases are TGTGCCAGTAGTATAGCTCGGCAGGGAAGACAGCCCCAGCATTTT. Translated: CASSIARQGRQPQHF.

This clone occurred many times. The chain is built from TRBV28 and TRBJ2-1; TRBD2 agrees at 8 bases. Germline V gene data show CDR1 as MDHEN and CDR2 as SYDVKM. V trimming: 4 bases; J trimming: 7 bases; junction bases outside the gene matches: 9. CDR3 length: 15 residues. CDR3 sequence reads: CASSSISGSFNEQFF. The CDR3 nucleotides read TGTGCCAGCAGTTCAATAAGCGGGAGTTTTAATGAGCAGTTCTTC. Full variable domain (missing parts from reference TRBV28 and TRBJ2-1): DVKVTQSSRYLVKRTGEKVFLECVQDMDHENMFWYRQDPGLGLRLIYFSYDVKMKEKGDIPEGYSVSREKKERFSLILESASTNQTSMYLCASSSISGSFNEQFFGPGTRLTVL.

The gene calls are TRBV6-5 and TRBJ1-2; D is unresolved. Germline values: CDR1 MNHEY, CDR2 SVGAGI. This CDR3 has 12 amino acids. V lost 4 bases and J lost 6, with 9 bases in between. CDR3 amino acids: CASSSSINGYTF. The CDR3 region has the DNA TGTGCCAGCAGTTCCTCTATAAATGGCTACACCTTC.

The CDR3 is CASSVAGLPGYGYTF. For the CDR3, the DNA is TGTGCCAGCAGCGTTGCCGGGCTCCCGGGCTATGGCTACACCTTC. The chain joins TRBV6-2 or TRBV6-3 to TRBJ1-2, with D hard to call. Germline-derived CDR1 and CDR2 are MNHEY and SVGEGT. The CDR3 extends over 15 amino acids. Trimming cost V 6 bases and J 4 bases, with 18 bases left between them.

This clone appeared once. The V gene is TRBV14, the J gene TRBJ1-2; no clear D. There are 13 residues in the CDR3. Germline V lookup: CDR1 SGHDN, CDR2 FVKESK. Between the trimmed V and J ends, which lost 4 bases and 3 bases, there was a span of 9 bases. CDR3 sequence: CASSRSTDYGYTF. In DNA form, the CDR3 reads TGTGCCAGCAGCCGCTCCACGGACTATGGCTACACCTTC.

The V gene is TRBV5-5, the J gene TRBJ1-1; D ambiguous. CDR3 length equals 15 residues. Per germline, CDR1 SGHKS and CDR2 YYEKEE (reference sequence). With 1 base removed from V and 1 base from J, the gap between germline ends came to 11 bases. CDR3 bases: TGTGCCAGCAGCTTGCCCGGCCTGAGGAACACTGAAGCTTTCTTT. Amino acid sequence: CASSLPGLRNTEAFF.

The chain uses TRBV9 and TRBJ2-1; D not resolved. There are 15 residues in the CDR3. CDR1 is SGDLS and CDR2 is YYNGEE in the germline V gene. V lost 3 bases, J lost 0 bases, and 10 bases lay in between. CDR3 bases: TGTGCCAGCAGCGCTGAGGCTTTCTCCTACAATGAGCAGTTCTTC. Amino acids: CASSAEAFSYNEQFF.

V usage is TRBV15 and J usage is TRBJ2-5; 8 bases line up with TRBD1. CDR1 and CDR2 from the germline V gene are LNHNV and YYDKDF (reference sequence). The CDR3 extends over 16 amino acids. V was clipped by 0 bases and J by 5 bases; unmatched bases: 8. In DNA form, the CDR3 reads TGTGCCACCAGCAGAGATGTAGGACAGGGTAGGGAGACCCAGTACTTC. As protein: CATSRDVGQGRETQYF.